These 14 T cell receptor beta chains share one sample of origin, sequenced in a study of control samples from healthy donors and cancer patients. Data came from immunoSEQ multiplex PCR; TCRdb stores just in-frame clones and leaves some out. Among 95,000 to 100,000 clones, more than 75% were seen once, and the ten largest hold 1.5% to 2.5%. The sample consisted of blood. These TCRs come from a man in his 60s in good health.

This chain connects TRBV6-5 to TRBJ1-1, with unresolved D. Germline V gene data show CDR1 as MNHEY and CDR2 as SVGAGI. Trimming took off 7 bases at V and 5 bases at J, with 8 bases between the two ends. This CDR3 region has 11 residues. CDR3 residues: CASTSRTEAFF. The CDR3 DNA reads TGTGCCAGCACATCGAGAACTGAAGCTTTCTTT.

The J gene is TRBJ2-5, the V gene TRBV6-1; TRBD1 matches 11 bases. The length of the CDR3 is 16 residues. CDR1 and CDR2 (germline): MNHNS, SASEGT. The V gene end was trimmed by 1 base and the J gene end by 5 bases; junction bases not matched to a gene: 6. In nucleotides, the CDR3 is TGTGCCAGCAGTGAAGTGGGCGGGACAGGGGGTGAGACCCAGTACTTC. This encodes CASSEVGGTGGETQYF.

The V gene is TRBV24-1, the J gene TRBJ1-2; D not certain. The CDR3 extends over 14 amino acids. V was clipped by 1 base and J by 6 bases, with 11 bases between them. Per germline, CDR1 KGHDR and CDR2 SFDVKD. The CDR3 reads CATSDFGSSHGYTF. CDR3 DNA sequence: TGTGCCACCAGTGATTTCGGGTCGTCTCATGGCTACACCTTC.

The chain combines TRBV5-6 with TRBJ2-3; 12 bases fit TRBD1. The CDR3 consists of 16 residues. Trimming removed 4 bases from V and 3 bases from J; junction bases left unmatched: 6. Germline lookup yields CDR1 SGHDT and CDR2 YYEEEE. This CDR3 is CASSPLGQGATDTQYF. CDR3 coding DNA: TGTGCCAGCAGCCCCCTGGGACAGGGGGCAACAGATACGCAGTATTTT. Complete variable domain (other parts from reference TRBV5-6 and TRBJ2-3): DAGVTQSPTHLIKTRGQQVTLRCSPKSGHDTVSWYQQALGQGPQFIFQYYEEEERQRGNFPDRFSGHQFPNYSSELNVNALLLGDSALYLCASSPLGQGATDTQYFGPGTRLTVL.

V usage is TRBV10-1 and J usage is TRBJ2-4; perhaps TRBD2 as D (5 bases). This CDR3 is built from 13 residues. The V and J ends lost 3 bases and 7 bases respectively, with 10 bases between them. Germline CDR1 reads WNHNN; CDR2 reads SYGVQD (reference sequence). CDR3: CASSDRGRNIQYF. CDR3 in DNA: TGCGCCAGCAGTGATCGGGGTCGGAACATTCAGTACTTC.

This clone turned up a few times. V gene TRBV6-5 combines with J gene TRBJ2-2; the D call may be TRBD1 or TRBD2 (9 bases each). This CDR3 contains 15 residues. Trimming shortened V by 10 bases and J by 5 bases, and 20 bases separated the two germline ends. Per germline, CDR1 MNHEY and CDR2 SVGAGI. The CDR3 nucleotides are TGTGCCACCTTAGCGGGGGACAGGGAAACCGGGGAGCTGTTTTTT. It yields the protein CATLAGDRETGELFF.

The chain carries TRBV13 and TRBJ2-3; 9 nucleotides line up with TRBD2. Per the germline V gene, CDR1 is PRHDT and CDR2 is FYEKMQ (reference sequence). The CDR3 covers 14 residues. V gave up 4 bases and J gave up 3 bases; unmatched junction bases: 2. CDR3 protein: CASSSSGMTDTQYF. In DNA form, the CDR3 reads TGTGCCAGCAGCTCTAGCGGGATGACAGATACGCAGTATTTT.

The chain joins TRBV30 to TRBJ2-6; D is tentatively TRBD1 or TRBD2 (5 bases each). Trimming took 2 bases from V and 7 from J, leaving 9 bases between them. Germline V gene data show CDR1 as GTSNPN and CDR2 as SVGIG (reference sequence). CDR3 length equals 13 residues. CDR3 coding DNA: TGTGCCTGGAGTAGAAGGGACGCCAACGTCCTGACTTTC. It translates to CAWSRRDANVLTF.

CDR3 DNA sequence: TGTGCCAGCACCACCCTGGACAGGGGACTTTTGTACGAGCAGTACTTC. This sequence encodes CASTTLDRGLLYEQYF. This rearrangement joins TRBV11-2 to TRBJ2-7; TRBD1 matches at 9 bases. From germline, CDR1 is SGHAT and CDR2 FQNNGV. The CDR3 loop spans 16 amino acids. Trimming cost V 7 bases and J 4 bases; bases outside gene matches: 14.

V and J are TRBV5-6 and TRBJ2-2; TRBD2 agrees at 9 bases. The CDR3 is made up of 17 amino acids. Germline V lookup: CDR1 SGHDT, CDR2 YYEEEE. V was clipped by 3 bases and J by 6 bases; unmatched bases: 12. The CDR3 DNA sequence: TGTGCCAGCAGCTGGCCGGCTGGCGGGGGGGCGGCCGGGGAGCTGTTTTTT. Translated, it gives CASSWPAGGGAAGELFF.

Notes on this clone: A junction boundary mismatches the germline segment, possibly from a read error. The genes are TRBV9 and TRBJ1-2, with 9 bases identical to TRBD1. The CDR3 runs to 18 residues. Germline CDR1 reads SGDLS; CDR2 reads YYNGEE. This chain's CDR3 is CARSGGGPRQGANYGYTF. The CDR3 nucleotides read TGTGCCCGCAGCGGGGGGGGGCCGCGACAGGGGGCTAACTATGGCTACACCTTC.

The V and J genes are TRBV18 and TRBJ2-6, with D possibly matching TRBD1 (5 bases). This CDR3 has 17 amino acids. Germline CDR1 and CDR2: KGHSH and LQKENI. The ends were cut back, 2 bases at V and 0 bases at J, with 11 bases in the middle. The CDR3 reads CASSPWAGYSGANVLTF. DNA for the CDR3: TGTGCCAGCTCACCATGGGCAGGGTACTCTGGGGCCAACGTCCTGACTTTC. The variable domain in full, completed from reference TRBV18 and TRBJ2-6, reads NAGVMQNPRHLVRRRGQEARLRCSPMKGHSHVYWYRQLPEEGLKFMVYLQKENIIDESGMPKERFSAEFPKEGPSILRIQQVVRGDSAAYFCASSPWAGYSGANVLTFGAGSRLTVL.

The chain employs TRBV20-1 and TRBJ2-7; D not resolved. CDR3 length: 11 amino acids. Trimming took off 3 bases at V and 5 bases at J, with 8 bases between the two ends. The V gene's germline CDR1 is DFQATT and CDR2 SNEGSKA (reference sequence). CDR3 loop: CSASPQNEQYF. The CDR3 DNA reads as TGCAGTGCTAGCCCACAGAACGAGCAGTACTTC.

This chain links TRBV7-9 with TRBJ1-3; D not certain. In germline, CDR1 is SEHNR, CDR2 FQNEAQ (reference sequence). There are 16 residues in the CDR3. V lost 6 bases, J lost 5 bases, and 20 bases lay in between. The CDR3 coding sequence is TGTGCCAGCAGTCCGAACTTACGGCAGCTTAGAAACACCATATATTTT. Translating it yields CASSPNLRQLRNTIYF.